The T cell receptor beta chain described here comes from a study of cytomegalovirus exposure and HLA in healthy donors. With 60 Vbeta and 13 Jbeta primers, the PCR was carried out. Profiled with immunoSEQ multiplex PCR; TCRdb holds only in-frame clones, not every one. This listing includes 100,000 to 150,000 clones. In the case of this clone: No antigen is known for it.

Trimming stripped 5 bases from V and 4 bases from J, with 9 bases between. Germline CDR1 reads LNHDA; CDR2 reads SQIVND (reference sequence). This CDR3 region has 12 residues. Broader study findings: The classifier reportedly diagnosed cytomegalovirus status with high sensitivity and specificity.

The TCR originated in a woman between 35 and 50 years old in good health and CMV-seropositive. J is TRBJ2-7 and V is TRBV19, with D unresolved. The sequencing sample was made of PBMCs. This CDR3 reads CASSPSRYEQYF. DNA for the CDR3: TGTGCCAGTAGTCCGTCGCGGTACGAGCAGTACTTC.